This T cell receptor beta chain was observed in a study of shared clonotypes between healthy human individuals (dated by TCRdb to the early 2020s). Regarding the research as a whole: A couple of women and three men aged 18 to 49 years were included in the cohort. For each donor, CD4 naive and CD4 memory were each run on three plates, CD8 naive on two plates, and CD8 memory on one plate. Blood TCR repertoires of a handful of healthy adults were deeply sequenced to estimate repertoire size and the extent of clonotype sharing between individuals. To increase sequencing depth and limit assay-specific biases, different laboratories used diverse techniques to prepare libraries and sequence TCR repertoires. Each donor's leukapheresis produced roughly between roughly 0.85 and 10 billion PBMCs.

Using the deep immunoSEQ assay, TCR CDR3 regions were amplified from genomic DNA by multiplex PCR. Genomic DNA extracted from each cell subset was distributed evenly over all wells of several immunoSEQ 96-well plates, and each plate served as one replicate. For sorted subsets, about 210 ng of genomic DNA, equivalent to 30,000 or so T cell genomes, went into each replicate PCR. Purified libraries were measured with a Qubit 3.0 fluorometer, size-checked on a Bioanalyzer 2100, and measured again with the KAPA Library Quantification kit. Each immunoSEQ 96-well plate was sequenced on its own single-read 150-cycle Illumina NextSeq 550 flow cell. The authors' pipeline ran thus. The immunoSEQ output contained only junctional sequences without quality scores, so filtering could not match that applied to full-length reads. Sequences were annotated with PyIR, a Python wrapper for IgBLAST v1.9, using IMGT germline references to assign V/J genes and CDR3. Any read was removed if the V/J assignment was weak (E-value above 1e-6), the CDR3 was missing, or the read contained stop codons, out-of-frame junctions, or ambiguous translated residues. A V3J clonotype was defined by an identical inferred V gene, J gene, and CDR3 amino acid sequence. Percentage overlap between repertoires was calculated by dividing the number of shared unique clonotypes by the size of the smaller repertoire. Richness of each repertoire was evaluated using RTK rarefaction, the Chao1 estimator, and Recon v2.1 estimates of unobserved clonotypes. For all TCRbeta clonotypes obtained by the gDNA method from several donors, generation probabilities were computed with OLGA. The source is immuneACCESS, and TCRdb retained only in-frame sequences with V and J called. Part of the clones is not carried over; for the studies checked, unresolved V genes explain less than half of this, and the remainder is unexplained. For V, J and clone size, that table is used; D and trimming come from the DNA. The sample contains 600,000 or so clones, approximately 95% of them found a single time. The ten biggest clones cover about 0.11% of the sample.

CD8 naive samples consisted of CD45RO-negative cells that were positively selected for CCR7, yielding a CD45RA+CCR7+ population without TemRA cells. Healthy HIV-negative adults with no recently reported acute infections or vaccinations were included as donors. Only Caucasian adults living in Nashville, Tennessee, USA were represented among the donors. Blood was obtained by leukapheresis, after which PBMCs were separated by Ficoll-Histopaque density gradient centrifugation and cryopreserved in liquid nitrogen vapor phase. Purity and quantity of every magnetically sorted T cell population were checked by analytical flow cytometry. Genomic DNA was isolated from each sorted fraction and quantified by UV absorbance on a Nanodrop 2000c. The germline V gene sets CDR1 to SQVTM and CDR2 to ANQGSEA. Germline trimming: 1 base from V, 4 bases from J; junction bases outside gene matches: 3. Including the terminal cysteine and phenylalanine, the CDR3 comprises 13 residues. Only the CDR3 region is kept as DNA, spanning 39 bases read in frame from base 1.

Details on this clone: The antigen it binds to is not known. No much larger clonotype is one base removed from it; base qualities were not supplied.

Study-wide conclusions, independent of this receptor: Clonotypes shared by all four sorted-subset donors showed higher generation probabilities than non-shared clonotypes. Because the study included a small number of donors, the genetic and exposure-history diversity represented was limited. Sampling was restricted to blood, and TCR repertoires in tissue are likely to differ from TCR repertoires in blood. Rarefaction of sorted-subset datasets indicated incomplete sequencing despite the large sequencing depth. Naive subsets generally had larger estimated clonotype richness than memory subsets did. Across a handful of donors, about 5.2% of naive CD4, roughly 3.8% of naive CD8, 2.3% of memory CD4, and about 0.4% of memory CD8 clonotypes were shared. Pairwise subsampling indicated that sequencing depth was expected to affect the degree of clonotype sharing among donors.

The sequence came from a woman aged 25 to 45 in good health. The sequence is built from TRBV29-1 and TRBJ1-2; 7 of the junction bases match TRBD1. The sequenced sample consisted of naive CD8+ T cells sorted from blood. The sample's cell subset or site label is to be understood as: CD45RA+CCR7+. The sequenced DNA is TGCAGCGTTGAAGCGGGACAGATCTATGGCTACACCTTC. The translation is CSVEAGQIYGYTF.